This entry is about one T cell receptor (beta chain). The data were obtained in a study of T cell clones after liver transplantation. The CDR3 has 16 amino acids. Germline trimming cut 1 base from V and 3 bases from J; bases unmatched to any gene: 5. Per germline, CDR1 SGDLS and CDR2 YYNGEE. The data were produced by immunoSEQ multiplex PCR, yet TCRdb's version contains in-frame clones alone and is incomplete. This sample has roughly 120,000 clones, with about nine tenths found just once. This TCR was recovered from a human patient who received a liver transplant. Some of the T cells might come from the graft donor. The chain employs TRBV9 and TRBJ1-5; 9 positions agree with TRBD1. The material was CD4+ T cells from blood, obtained 12 months after liver transplant. DNA for the CDR3: TGTGCCAGCAGCGTACCCGGGACAGGGAACAATCAGCCCCAGCATTTT. Translating it yields CASSVPGTGNNQPQHF.